This section outlines one T cell receptor (beta chain) sequence together with its context. The antigen remains unidentified. With each sample, at least 5 micrograms of total RNA were extracted. V was shortened by 5 bases and J by 4 bases, with 3 bases between the two germline ends. This CDR3 has 11 residues. Germline V gene data show CDR1 as ENHRY and CDR2 as SYGVKD. These data come from a study of blood T cells in healthy people across ages. Together with a sample-barcoded 5' primer, a J-beta primer mix was included in a second PCR lasting about 6 to 11 cycles. TCRdb reprocessed the 5' RACE reads with MiXCR, giving one entry per CDR3 protein. Here the sample spans 1 million to 1.2 million distinct CDR3 sequences, less than 45% being singletons. General study points: In the absence of known donor CMV status, changes in expanded clonotypes were possibly confounded.

J is TRBJ2-1 and V is TRBV10-3; D call uncertain. Sequencing was carried out using blood. The receptor was derived from a man between 18 and 35 years old in good health. Here the CDR3 reads CAISSYNEQFF. As DNA, the CDR3 is TGTGCCATCAGTTCTTACAATGAGCAGTTCTTC.